What follows are 24 T cell receptor beta chains derived from one specimen sequenced in a study of blood T cell repertoires in COVID-19. Profiling relied on immunoSEQ multiplex PCR, and the TCRdb table lists in-frame clones only, not all of them. Among under 200,000 clones listed, roughly 80% were seen once. The specimen was peripheral blood. The receptors were sampled from a human donor in a cohort sampled during active COVID-19.

The V and J genes are TRBV7-2 and TRBJ1-5, with D unclear. Germline CDR1 is SGHTA and CDR2 is FQGNSA. The CDR3 spans 14 residues. Trimming cost V 0 bases and J 4 bases, with 7 bases left between them. CDR3 coding DNA: TGTGCCAGCAGCTTAGCGCCCGGGAATCAGCCCCAGCATTTT. Translated, it gives CASSLAPGNQPQHF.

This chain uses TRBV27 with TRBJ1-1; 8 nucleotides agree with TRBD1. There are 14 residues in the CDR3. V lost 5 bases to trimming and J lost 0 bases; unmatched junction nucleotides: 2. Germline assignment: CDR1 MNHEY and CDR2 SMNVEV (reference sequence). CDR3 sequence reads: CASSDRGMNTEAFF. DNA for the CDR3: TGTGCCAGCAGTGACAGGGGCATGAACACTGAAGCTTTCTTT.

The chain combines TRBV5-1 with TRBJ2-5; 12 bases are a match to TRBD1. The V segment lost 2 bases and the J segment 5 bases; nucleotides outside the gene matches: 4. Germline CDR1 is SGHRS and CDR2 is YFSETQ. This CDR3 has 15 residues. DNA for the CDR3: TGCGCCAGCAGCTTAGGGGGGACAGGGGGCGAGACCCAGTACTTC. Translation: CASSLGGTGGETQYF.

This sequence joins TRBV5-6 and TRBJ1-2; D perhaps matches TRBD1 (6 bases). Germline-derived CDR1 and CDR2 are SGHDT and YYEEEE. Trimming took 4 bases from V and 4 from J, leaving 11 bases between them. CDR3 length: 13 residues. The chain's CDR3 is CASSPGDFYGYTF. The CDR3 bases are TGTGCCAGCAGCCCAGGGGATTTCTATGGCTACACCTTC.

This sequence joins TRBV5-6 and TRBJ2-2, with a tentative D call TRBD1 (5 bases). The CDR3 has 16 residues. Germline V CDR1 and CDR2: SGHDT, YYEEEE. The germline V and J ends were trimmed by 5 bases and 5 bases, with 19 bases remaining between them. Here the CDR3 reads CASSQGPGAWTGELFF. The CDR3 DNA follows: TGTGCCAGCAGTCAGGGCCCAGGTGCTTGGACCGGGGAGCTGTTTTTT. The full variable domain, its missing parts supplied by reference TRBV5-6 and TRBJ2-2, is DAGVTQSPTHLIKTRGQQVTLRCSPKSGHDTVSWYQQALGQGPQFIFQYYEEEERQRGNFPDRFSGHQFPNYSSELNVNALLLGDSALYLCASSQGPGAWTGELFFGEGSRLTVL.

The rearrangement uses TRBV11-2 and TRBJ1-1; no clear D gene. V shed 6 bases and J shed 7 bases, with 15 bases lying between them. CDR1 is SGHAT and CDR2 is FQNNGV in the germline V gene. This CDR3 spans 13 amino acids. The CDR3 here is CASSRSLIDEAFF. As DNA, the CDR3 is TGTGCCAGCAGTCGGTCACTCATAGATGAAGCTTTCTTT. Full variable domain (remainder filled in from reference TRBV11-2 and TRBJ1-1): EAGVAQSPRYKIIEKRQSVAFWCNPISGHATLYWYQQILGQGPKLLIQFQNNGVVDDSQLPKDRFSAERLKGVDSTLKIQPAKLEDSAVYLCASSRSLIDEAFFGQGTRLTVV.

This chain links TRBV6-5 with TRBJ2-7; perhaps TRBD1 as D (5 bases). CDR1 is MNHEY and CDR2 is SVGAGI in the germline V gene. V was shortened by 6 bases and J by 3 bases, with 15 bases between the two germline ends. This CDR3 comprises 14 residues. CDR3 DNA: TGTGCCAGCAGCCCGGTGGGGCGGAACTACGAGCAGTACTTC. Amino acids: CASSPVGRNYEQYF.

The chain combines TRBV6-1 with TRBJ2-1; 7 nucleotides align to TRBD1. CDR3 length: 17 residues. Per the germline V gene, CDR1 is MNHNS and CDR2 is SASEGT. V lost 0 bases and J lost 4; bases outside the gene matches: 9. The CDR3 region is CASSEASHRGPYNEQFF. The CDR3, as DNA: TGTGCCAGCAGTGAAGCCTCCCACAGGGGCCCGTACAATGAGCAGTTCTTC.

This chain joins TRBV2 and TRBJ1-1; possible D gene TRBD1, 6 bases. The ends were cut back, 6 bases at V and 8 bases at J, with 22 bases in the middle. The CDR3 consists of 15 residues. The germline V gene has CDR1 SNHLY and CDR2 FYNNEI. Here the CDR3 reads CASSSRGGARLEAFF. The CDR3 bases are TGTGCCAGCAGCTCAAGGGGGGGGGCTAGATTAGAAGCTTTCTTT.

J is TRBJ2-7 and V is TRBV6-1; possible D gene TRBD1, 7 bases. The germline CDR1 and CDR2 sequences are MNHNS and SASEGT. This CDR3 region has 16 residues. V was pared by 3 bases and J by 6 bases, with 21 bases between. The CDR3 nucleotides read TGTGCCAGCAGTGAGATCAGTAGACAGGGAGGTTCCGAGCAGTACTTC. It encodes CASSEISRQGGSEQYF.

The count of this clone is one. The chain has TRBV28 and TRBJ2-7; TRBD2 agrees at 9 bases. This CDR3 comprises 15 residues. Germline CDR1 and CDR2: MDHEN and SYDVKM. Trimming at V came to 2 bases and at J to 5 bases, leaving 7 bases not matched to a gene. CDR3 bases: TGTGCCAGCAGTTTAACATCCCTAGCGGGGAACGAGCAGTACTTC. This translates into CASSLTSLAGNEQYF.

V gene TRBV3-1 (or the pseudogene TRBV3-2) combines with J gene TRBJ1-3; D is uncertain. CDR1 and CDR2 from the germline V gene are LGHDT and YNNKEL (reference sequence). Trimming cost V 1 base and J 0 bases, with 10 bases left between them. This CDR3 comprises 16 residues. CDR3 coding DNA: TGTGCCAGCAGCCAAGGTGGGCTCAGCTCTGGAAACACCATATATTTT. Translation: CASSQGGLSSGNTIYF.

This chain uses TRBV15 with TRBJ2-1; D uncertain. The CDR3 length is 15 residues. V lost 0 bases to trimming and J lost 6 bases, with 12 bases between them. The V gene's germline CDR1 is LNHNV and CDR2 YYDKDF (reference sequence). In DNA form, the CDR3 reads TGTGCCACCAGCAGAGAACAGTTGAAAGGCAATGAGCAGTTCTTC. This encodes CATSREQLKGNEQFF.

This rearrangement joins TRBV7-8 to TRBJ1-5, with unresolved D. The CDR3 totals 14 residues. V gave up 1 base and J gave up 2 bases, with 6 bases separating them. The germline V gene encodes CDR1 SGHVS and CDR2 FQNEAQ. CDR3 amino acids: CASSLGAGNQPQHF. The CDR3 coding sequence is TGTGCCAGCAGCTTAGGAGCTGGCAATCAGCCCCAGCATTTT.

The CDR3 DNA is TGTGCCAGCAGTCCTGGGGAGGGGAGAACGGGTGAGCAGTTCTTC. It translates to CASSPGEGRTGEQFF. The chain combines TRBV9 with TRBJ2-1; 7 nucleotides match TRBD2. This CDR3 comprises 15 residues. The V segment lost 5 bases and the J segment 9 bases; nucleotides outside the gene matches: 14. Germline assignment: CDR1 SGDLS and CDR2 YYNGEE.

The gene calls are TRBV14 and TRBJ2-7; TRBD2 matches 7 bases. Looked up from germline, CDR1 is SGHDN and CDR2 is FVKESK. The junction had 10 bases not matched to a gene; V was cut back by 0 bases and J by 2 bases. The CDR3 runs to 17 residues. CDR3 region: CASSQDRNGGSPYEQYF. CDR3 coding DNA: TGTGCCAGCAGCCAAGATCGGAACGGGGGGTCCCCCTACGAGCAGTACTTC.

The genes are TRBV7-2 and TRBJ1-2, with 8 bases lining up with TRBD1. Germline V lookup: CDR1 SGHTA, CDR2 FQGNSA. This CDR3 is 15 amino acids long. V dropped 5 bases and J dropped 3; count of bases not matched to a gene: 8. CDR3 amino acids: CASSPRQGRDYGYTF. CDR3 DNA sequence: TGTGCCAGCAGCCCTAGACAGGGGAGAGACTATGGCTACACCTTC. Based on the CDR3 plus reference TRBV7-2 and TRBJ1-2, the full variable domain is GAGVSQSPSNKVTEKGKDVELRCDPISGHTALYWYRQSLGQGLEFLIYFQGNSAPDKSGLPSDRFSAERTGGSVSTLTIQRTQQEDSAVYLCASSPRQGRDYGYTFGSGTRLTVV.

V usage is TRBV7-2 and J usage is TRBJ2-5; 7 nucleotides agree with TRBD2. Unmatched junction bases numbered 13, after V lost 5 bases and J lost 4 bases. CDR3 length: 16 amino acids. The germline gives CDR1 SGHTA, CDR2 FQGNSA. The CDR3 protein is CASSLPRRGGRETQYF. For the CDR3, the DNA is TGTGCCAGCAGCCTTCCAAGGAGGGGAGGGCGAGAGACCCAGTACTTC.

This chain uses TRBV19 with TRBJ2-1, with D uncertain. The CDR3 has 13 amino acids. Trimming cost V 3 bases and J 12 bases, with 15 bases left between them. Germline CDR1 reads LNHDA; CDR2 reads SQIVND (reference sequence). In DNA, the CDR3 is TGTGCCAGTAGTATCTCAGACTCCCACATGCAGTTCTTC. Encoded protein: CASSISDSHMQFF.

The rearrangement links TRBV24-1 to TRBJ1-1; 7 nucleotides agree with TRBD1. The V gene's germline CDR1 is KGHDR and CDR2 SFDVKD. This CDR3 has 14 residues. With V trimmed by 7 bases and J by 3 bases, 7 bases remained unmatched. The CDR3 protein is CATRGEGADTEAFF. DNA for the CDR3: TGTGCCACCAGGGGAGAGGGGGCGGACACTGAAGCTTTCTTT.

The chain combines TRBV7-2 with TRBJ1-2, with 8 bases aligning to TRBD1. Germline CDR1 SGHTA, CDR2 FQGNSA. Trimming at V came to 5 bases and at J to 6 bases, leaving 8 bases not matched to a gene. This CDR3 comprises 14 residues. CDR3: CASSPLDRGHGYTF. The CDR3 region has the DNA TGTGCCAGCAGCCCCCTAGACAGGGGCCATGGCTACACCTTC.

J is TRBJ2-7 and V is TRBV7-9, with 9 bases fitting TRBD1. Unmatched junction bases numbered 4, after V lost 5 bases and J lost 2 bases. The CDR3 consists of 14 residues. Per the germline V gene, CDR1 is SEHNR and CDR2 is FQNEAQ (reference sequence). CDR3 region: CASSRDRATYEQYF. The CDR3 DNA is TGTGCCAGCAGCCGGGACAGGGCCACCTACGAGCAGTACTTC.

CDR3 sequence (DNA): TGCGCCAGCAGGTTCTCCGACAGGGGTGGTGAAAAACTGTTTTTT. Amino acid sequence: CASRFSDRGGEKLFF. The chain carries TRBV5-1 and TRBJ1-4; 8 nucleotides match TRBD1. The CDR3 length is 15 residues. Trimming cost V 5 bases and J 7 bases; bases outside gene matches: 10. CDR1 and CDR2 from the germline V gene are SGHRS and YFSETQ.

The chain recombines TRBV7-9 with TRBJ1-4; tentative D call: TRBD1 (5 bases). The germline V gene has CDR1 SEHNR and CDR2 FQNEAQ (reference sequence). The CDR3 is made up of 14 amino acids. Deletions cut 1 base from V and 7 bases from J, with 10 bases between. The CDR3 DNA reads as TGTGCCAGCAGCTTAGTCGGGGGTGGTGAAAAACTGTTTTTT. Its protein is CASSLVGGGEKLFF.